This T cell receptor beta chain was sequenced for a study of blood T cell repertoires in COVID-19. Only in-frame clones appear in the TCRdb table, and some are missing; sequencing was by immunoSEQ multiplex PCR. Counted here are around 60,000 clones, approximately 77% occurring once; the ten biggest clones make up 32%. CDR1 MDHEN and CDR2 SYDVKM come from the germline V gene. V was pared by 6 bases and J by 5 bases, with 1 base of the junction left unmatched. This CDR3 has 13 amino acids. The sequencing sample was made of peripheral blood. The TCR originated in a human donor in a cohort sampled during active COVID-19. The chain carries TRBV28 and TRBJ1-5; 10 nucleotides match TRBD1. As DNA, the CDR3 is TGTGCCAGCAGGGGACAGGGGCATCAGCCCCAGCATTTT. Its protein is CASRGQGHQPQHF.